This TCR beta chain was profiled in a study of blood T cell repertoires in COVID-19. Turning to the study itself: Acute-phase and convalescent COVID-19 samples originated in the United States, Italy and Spain.

Measured with immunoSEQ multiplex PCR; TCRdb has only the in-frame clones, and not every one. Found here are roughly 330,000 clones, roughly 86% of them singletons; the top ten hold roughly 5%. Study members were between about 18 and 100 years old and lived in roughly 24 US regions. Self-reported history from a screening survey and questionnaire set each donor's cohort. The study counted Cohort 3 donors as recovered given two negative PCRs, clearance, or symptom resolution. CDR3 size: 14 residues. Germline-derived CDR1 and CDR2 are SGHAT and FQNNGV. The V gene end was trimmed by 4 bases and the J gene end by 8 bases; junction bases not matched to a gene: 8.

V gene TRBV11-2 combines with J gene TRBJ1-2, with 9 bases lining up with TRBD1. This TCR was sampled from a woman aged 25 to 39 who had recovered from COVID-19. The sample was PBMCs or T cells enriched from blood (not recorded which). The CDR3 region is CASSSPRQGGGYTF. The CDR3 region has the DNA TGTGCCAGCAGCTCGCCCCGACAGGGGGGGGGCTACACCTTC. The full variable domain, in which reference TRBV11-2 and TRBJ1-2 provide the parts outside the CDR3, is EAGVAQSPRYKIIEKRQSVAFWCNPISGHATLYWYQQILGQGPKLLIQFQNNGVVDDSQLPKDRFSAERLKGVDSTLKIQPAKLEDSAVYLCASSSPRQGGGYTFGSGTRLTVV.